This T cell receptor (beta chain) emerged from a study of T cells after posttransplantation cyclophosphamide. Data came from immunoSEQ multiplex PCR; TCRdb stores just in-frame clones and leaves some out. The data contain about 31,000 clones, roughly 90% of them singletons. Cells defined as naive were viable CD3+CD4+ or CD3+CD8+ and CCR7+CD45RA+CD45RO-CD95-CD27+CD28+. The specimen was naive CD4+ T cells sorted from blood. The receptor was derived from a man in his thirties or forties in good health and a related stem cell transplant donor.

The CDR3 reads CASSLVRGGSRANEQFF. CDR3 nucleotide sequence: TGTGCCAGCAGCCTGGTTAGGGGCGGATCCCGGGCCAATGAGCAGTTCTTC. This chain uses TRBV5-6 with TRBJ2-1, with D perhaps matching TRBD1 (5 bases). The CDR3 runs 17 residues. Trimming took off 4 bases at V and 6 bases at J, with 23 bases between the two ends. Looked up from germline, CDR1 is SGHDT and CDR2 is YYEEEE.